This T cell receptor beta chain was captured in a study of cytomegalovirus exposure and HLA in healthy donors. V lost 0 bases, J lost 1 base, and 10 bases lay in between. The CDR3 is 16 amino acids. The germline V gene has CDR1 LNHNV and CDR2 YYDKDF (reference sequence). A multiplex PCR was run with 60 Vbeta primers and 13 Jbeta primers. Only in-frame clones appear in the TCRdb table, and some are missing; sequencing was by immunoSEQ multiplex PCR. The sample records over 100,000 clones, roughly 70% being singletons. This clone was picked up one time. The chain joins TRBV15 to TRBJ2-1; no reliable D call. This clonotype was obtained from a man aged 35 to 55 in good health and CMV-seropositive. Input material: PBMCs. CDR3 residues: CATSRDRSRSYNEQFF. The CDR3 region has the DNA TGTGCCACCAGCAGAGACAGGTCCAGGTCCTACAATGAGCAGTTCTTC.